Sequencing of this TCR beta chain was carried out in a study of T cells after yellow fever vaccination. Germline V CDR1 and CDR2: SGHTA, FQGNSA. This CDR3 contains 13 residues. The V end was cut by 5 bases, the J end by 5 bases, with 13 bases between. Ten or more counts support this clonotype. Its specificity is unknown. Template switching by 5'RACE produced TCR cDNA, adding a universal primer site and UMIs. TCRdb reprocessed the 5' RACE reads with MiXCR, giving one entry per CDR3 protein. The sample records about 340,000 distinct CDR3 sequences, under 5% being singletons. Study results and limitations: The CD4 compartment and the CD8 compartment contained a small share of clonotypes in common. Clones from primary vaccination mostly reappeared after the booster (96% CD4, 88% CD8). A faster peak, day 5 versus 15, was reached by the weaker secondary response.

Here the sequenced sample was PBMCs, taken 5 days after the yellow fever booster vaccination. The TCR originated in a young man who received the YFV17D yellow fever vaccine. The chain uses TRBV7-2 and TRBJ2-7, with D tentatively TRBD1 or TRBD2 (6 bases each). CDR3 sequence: CASSPARGHEQYF. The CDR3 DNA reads TGTGCCAGCAGCCCCGCCCGGGGGCACGAGCAGTACTTC.